Listed here are 11 T cell receptor beta chains from one sample, sequenced in a study of T cells after yellow fever vaccination. TCRdb re-called the 5' RACE reads with MiXCR, one entry per CDR3 protein. The sample records 250,000 to 300,000 distinct CDR3 sequences, approximately 12% being singletons. This specimen consisted of CD4+ T cells sorted from PBMCs, obtained 45 days after the yellow fever booster vaccination. Source of these receptors: a young man who received the YFV17D yellow fever vaccine.

Only a few counts were recorded for this clonotype. The chain couples TRBV9 to TRBJ2-1, with 10 bases matching TRBD2. This CDR3 is 17 amino acids long. The ends lost 2 bases at V and 2 bases at J; junction bases unmatched: 7. Looked up from germline, CDR1 is SGDLS and CDR2 is YYNGEE. CDR3 protein: CASSVSASGSAYNEQFF. The CDR3 nucleotides read TGTGCCAGCAGCGTTTCGGCTAGCGGGAGTGCCTACAATGAGCAGTTCTTC.

This clonotype was seen a few times. CDR3: CASGLEVRNEQFF. The CDR3 coding sequence is TGCGCCAGCGGGCTAGAGGTTCGCAATGAGCAGTTCTTC. The chain links TRBV5-1 to TRBJ2-1; D unresolved. Per the germline V gene, CDR1 is SGHRS and CDR2 is YFSETQ. The CDR3 consists of 13 residues. V shed 7 bases and J shed 6 bases, with 14 bases lying between them. Using reference TRBV5-1 and TRBJ2-1 for the parts outside the CDR3, the full variable domain is KAGVTQTPRYLIKTRGQQVTLSCSPISGHRSVSWYQQTPGQGLQFLFEYFSETQRNKGNFPGRFSGRQFSNSRSEMNVSTLELGDSALYLCASGLEVRNEQFFGPGTRLTVL.

This clonotype was observed a few times. This chain links TRBV4-3 with TRBJ2-1; D is ambiguous. The CDR3 runs to 16 residues. Germline loops: CDR1 LGHNA, CDR2 YSLEER. V lost 0 bases and J 0 bases, leaving 9 bases between the germline ends. CDR3 loop: CASSQDVGFSYNEQFF. DNA of the CDR3: TGCGCCAGCAGCCAAGATGTGGGGTTCTCCTACAATGAGCAGTTCTTC.

This clonotype has only a few counts. V usage is TRBV20-1 and J usage is TRBJ2-3, with unresolved D. Trimming took 3 bases from V and 2 from J, leaving 6 bases between them. This CDR3 comprises 12 residues. Germline CDR1 reads DFQATT; CDR2 reads SNEGSKA (reference sequence). As DNA, the CDR3 is TGCAGTGCTAGCCGGTACACAGATACGCAGTATTTT. It specifies CSASRYTDTQYF.

The J gene is TRBJ2-5, the V gene TRBV5-1; TRBD2 matches 7 bases. J lost 4 bases, V lost 0 bases, and 3 bases had no gene match. The CDR3 has 14 residues. Germline CDR1 SGHRS, CDR2 YFSETQ. The CDR3 reads CASSLVSGLETQYF. CDR3 nucleotides: TGCGCCAGCAGCTTGGTTAGCGGGTTAGAGACCCAGTACTTC.

The rearrangement joins TRBV5-1 to TRBJ2-5; D might be TRBD2 (6 bases). CDR3 length: 15 residues. Trimming took 4 bases from V and 5 from J, leaving 18 bases between them. In germline, CDR1 is SGHRS, CDR2 YFSETQ. The DNA for the CDR3 is TGCGCCAGCAGCCCCGACGCTAGCGCGAGGGAGACCCAGTACTTC. Its translation: CASSPDASARETQYF.

This clonotype was observed a handful of times. The rearrangement links TRBV28 to TRBJ1-4; D possibly corresponds to TRBD1 (5 bases). The germline V gene has CDR1 MDHEN and CDR2 SYDVKM. This CDR3 comprises 13 residues. V lost 6 bases and J 5 bases, leaving 10 bases between the germline ends. CDR3 in DNA: TGTGCCAGCAGGCGGGGGAGCAATGAAAAACTGTTTTTT. It is translated as CASRRGSNEKLFF.

The J gene is TRBJ2-1, the V gene TRBV7-9, with 9 nucleotides matching TRBD2. J was trimmed by 4 bases and V by 6 bases; bases with no gene match: 4. The CDR3 totals 14 residues. Germline V gene sequence: CDR1 SEHNR, CDR2 FQNEAQ (reference sequence). CDR3 sequence: CASRNTSGYNEQFF. The CDR3 DNA sequence: TGTGCCAGCAGGAATACTAGCGGGTACAATGAGCAGTTCTTC.

This clonotype was observed a handful of times. This chain links TRBV10-3 with TRBJ2-3, with D hard to call. Trimming took 4 bases from V and 4 from J, leaving 6 bases between them. This CDR3 is built from 12 residues. Germline V lookup: CDR1 ENHRY, CDR2 SYGVKD. Written as DNA, the CDR3 is TGTGCCATCAGTGTGGAGTCAGATACGCAGTATTTT. Amino acids: CAISVESDTQYF.

This clonotype was recorded at least ten times. The rearrangement uses TRBV7-2 and TRBJ2-1, with 8 bases that match TRBD1. The length of the CDR3 is 14 residues. CDR1 SGHTA and CDR2 FQGNSA come from the germline V gene. The V segment lost 3 bases and the J segment 9 bases; nucleotides outside the gene matches: 7. The DNA of the CDR3 is TGTGCCAGCAGCTTGCGCCAGGGGGCAAGTGAGCAGTTCTTC. Translating it yields CASSLRQGASEQFF.

The sample holds many counts of this clonotype. V and J are TRBV12-3 or TRBV12-4 and TRBJ1-5, with no clear D. V shed 2 bases and J shed 2 bases, with 7 bases lying between them. The CDR3 sequence is 14 residues long. CDR3 bases: TGTGCCAGCAGTTTAAGTACAGGCAATCAGCCCCAGCATTTT. This gives the protein CASSLSTGNQPQHF.